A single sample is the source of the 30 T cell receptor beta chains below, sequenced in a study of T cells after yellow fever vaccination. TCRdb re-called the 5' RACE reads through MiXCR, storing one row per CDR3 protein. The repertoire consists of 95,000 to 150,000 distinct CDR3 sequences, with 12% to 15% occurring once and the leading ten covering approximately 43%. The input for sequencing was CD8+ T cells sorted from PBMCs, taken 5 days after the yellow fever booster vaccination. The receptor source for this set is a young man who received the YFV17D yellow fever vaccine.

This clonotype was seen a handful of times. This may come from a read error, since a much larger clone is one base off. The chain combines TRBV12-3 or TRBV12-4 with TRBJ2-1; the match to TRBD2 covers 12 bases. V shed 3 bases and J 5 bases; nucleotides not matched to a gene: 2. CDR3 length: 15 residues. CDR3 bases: TGTGCCAGCAGTTTGACTAGCGGGGGTCACAATGAGCAGTTCTTC. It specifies CASSLTSGGHNEQFF.

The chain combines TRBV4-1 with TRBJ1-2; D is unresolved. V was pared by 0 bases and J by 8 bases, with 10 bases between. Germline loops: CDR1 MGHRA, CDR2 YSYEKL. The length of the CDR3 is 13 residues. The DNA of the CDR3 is TGCGCCAGCAGCCAAGAAAGGGAGAGAGGCTACACCTTC. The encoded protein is CASSQERERGYTF.

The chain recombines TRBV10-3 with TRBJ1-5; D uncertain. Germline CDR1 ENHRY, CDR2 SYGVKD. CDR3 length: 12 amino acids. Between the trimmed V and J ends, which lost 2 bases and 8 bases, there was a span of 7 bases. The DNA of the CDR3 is TGTGCCATCAGTGAGCCCGGGGAGCCCCAGCATTTT. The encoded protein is CAISEPGEPQHF.

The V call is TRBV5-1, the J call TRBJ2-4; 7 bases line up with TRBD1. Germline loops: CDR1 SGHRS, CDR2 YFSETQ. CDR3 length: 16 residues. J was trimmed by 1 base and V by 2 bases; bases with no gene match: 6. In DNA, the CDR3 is TGCGCCAGCAGCTTACTAGAGGGGGCGGCCAAAAACATTCAGTACTTC. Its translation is CASSLLEGAAKNIQYF.

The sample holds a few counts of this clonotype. The CDR3: CASSYQTGMGTEAFF. The CDR3 DNA sequence: TGTGCCAGCAGTTACCAGACAGGGATGGGCACTGAAGCTTTCTTT. This sequence joins TRBV6-5 and TRBJ1-1; 7 nucleotides agree with TRBD1. Trimming at V came to 2 bases and at J to 4 bases, leaving 7 bases not matched to a gene. CDR3 length: 15 amino acids. Germline values: CDR1 MNHEY, CDR2 SVGAGI.

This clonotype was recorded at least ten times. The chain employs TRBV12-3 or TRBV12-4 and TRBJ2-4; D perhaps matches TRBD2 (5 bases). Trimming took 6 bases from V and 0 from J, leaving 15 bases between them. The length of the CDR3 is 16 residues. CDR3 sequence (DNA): TGTGCCAGCAGAAAACTAGAGAATTTAGCCAAAAACATTCAGTACTTC. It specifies CASRKLENLAKNIQYF.

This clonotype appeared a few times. The CDR3 nucleotides read TGTGCCAGCAGTCCAAGTCCCGGGACTAGCGGGGGGCCCCACAATGAGCAGTTCTTC. Protein: CASSPSPGTSGGPHNEQFF. The rearrangement links TRBV12-3 or TRBV12-4 to TRBJ2-1; 15 nucleotides match TRBD2. V lost 5 bases, J lost 5 bases, and 13 bases stayed unmatched. The CDR3 is made up of 19 amino acids.

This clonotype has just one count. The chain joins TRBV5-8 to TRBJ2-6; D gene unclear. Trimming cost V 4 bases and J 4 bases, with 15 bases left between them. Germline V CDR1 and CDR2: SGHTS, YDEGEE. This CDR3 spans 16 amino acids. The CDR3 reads CASSGTDLPGANVLTF. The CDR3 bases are TGTGCCAGCAGCGGCACGGACCTACCCGGGGCCAACGTCCTGACTTTC.

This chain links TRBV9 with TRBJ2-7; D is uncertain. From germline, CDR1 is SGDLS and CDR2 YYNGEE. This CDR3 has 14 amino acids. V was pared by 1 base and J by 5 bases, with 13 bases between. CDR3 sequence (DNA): TGTGCCAGCAGCGTAAACCCTTCGGCTCACGAGCAGTACTTC. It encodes CASSVNPSAHEQYF.

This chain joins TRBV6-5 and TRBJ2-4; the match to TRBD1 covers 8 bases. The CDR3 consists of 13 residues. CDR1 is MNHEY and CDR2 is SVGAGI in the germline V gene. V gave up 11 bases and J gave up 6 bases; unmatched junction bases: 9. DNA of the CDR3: TGTGCCGGGGTGGGACAGGCGTCAAACATTCAGTACTTC. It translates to CAGVGQASNIQYF.

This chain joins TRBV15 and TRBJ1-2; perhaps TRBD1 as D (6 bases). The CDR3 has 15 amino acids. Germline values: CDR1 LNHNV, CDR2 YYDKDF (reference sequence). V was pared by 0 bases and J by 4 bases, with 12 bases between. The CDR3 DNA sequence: TGTGCCACCAGCAGAGACAGGGGACCAGCCTATGGCTACACCTTC. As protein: CATSRDRGPAYGYTF.

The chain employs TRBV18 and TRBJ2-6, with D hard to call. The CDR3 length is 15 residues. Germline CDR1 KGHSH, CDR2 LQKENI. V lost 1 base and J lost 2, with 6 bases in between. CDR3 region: CASSPRGTGANVLTF. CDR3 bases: TGTGCCAGCTCACCACGAGGCACTGGGGCCAACGTCCTGACTTTC.

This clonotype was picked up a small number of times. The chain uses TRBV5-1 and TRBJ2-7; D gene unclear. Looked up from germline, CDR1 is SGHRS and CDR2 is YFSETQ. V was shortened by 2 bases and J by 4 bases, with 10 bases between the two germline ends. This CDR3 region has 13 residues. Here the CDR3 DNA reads TGCGCCAGCAGCTTCGGGCCTGGGTACGAGCAGTACTTC. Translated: CASSFGPGYEQYF.

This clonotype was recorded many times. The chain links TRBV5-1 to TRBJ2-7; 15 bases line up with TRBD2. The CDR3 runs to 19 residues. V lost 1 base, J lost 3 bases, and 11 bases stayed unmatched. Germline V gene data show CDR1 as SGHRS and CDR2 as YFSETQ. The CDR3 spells CASSLPGLAGGPPLYEQYV. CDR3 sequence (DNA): TGCGCCAGCAGCTTGCCGGGACTAGCGGGGGGCCCTCCTCTCTACGAGCAGTACGTC.

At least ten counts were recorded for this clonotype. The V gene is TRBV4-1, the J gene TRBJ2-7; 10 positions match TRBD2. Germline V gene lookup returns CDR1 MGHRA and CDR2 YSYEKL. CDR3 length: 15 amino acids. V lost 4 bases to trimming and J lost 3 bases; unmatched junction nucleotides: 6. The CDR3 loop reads CASSRQRGGIYEQYV. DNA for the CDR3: TGCGCCAGCAGCCGTCAGCGGGGGGGAATCTACGAGCAGTACGTC.

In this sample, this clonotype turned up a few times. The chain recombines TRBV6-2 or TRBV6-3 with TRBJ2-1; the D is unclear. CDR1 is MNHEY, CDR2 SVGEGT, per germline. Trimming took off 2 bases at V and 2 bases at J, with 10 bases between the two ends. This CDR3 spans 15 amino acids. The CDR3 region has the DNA TGTGCCAGCAGTTACCGACGAGGCGCCTACAATGAGCAGTTCTTC. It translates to CASSYRRGAYNEQFF.

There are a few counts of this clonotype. The CDR3 nucleotides are TGTGCCAGCAGTTACTCAAGCCGACAGGGTCGCTACGAGCAGTACTTC. Encoded protein: CASSYSSRQGRYEQYF. The chain joins TRBV6-2 or TRBV6-3 to TRBJ2-7; 7 bases agree with TRBD1. CDR1 MNHEY and CDR2 SVGEGT come from the germline V gene. After removal of 0 bases from V and 3 bases from J, the junction contained 8 bases not matched to a gene. This CDR3 is 16 amino acids long.

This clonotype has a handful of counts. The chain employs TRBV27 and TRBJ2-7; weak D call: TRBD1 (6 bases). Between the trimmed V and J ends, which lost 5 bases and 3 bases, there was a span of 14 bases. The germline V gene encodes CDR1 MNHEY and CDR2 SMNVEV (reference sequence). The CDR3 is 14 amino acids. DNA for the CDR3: TGTGCCAGCAGTCCTCCGGGACACCACTACGAGCAGTACTTC. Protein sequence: CASSPPGHHYEQYF.

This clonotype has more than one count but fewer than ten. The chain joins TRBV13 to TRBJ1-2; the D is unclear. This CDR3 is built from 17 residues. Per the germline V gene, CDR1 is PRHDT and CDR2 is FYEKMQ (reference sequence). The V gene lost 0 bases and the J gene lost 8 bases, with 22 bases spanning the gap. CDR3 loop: CASSLGRAFSPPGGYTF. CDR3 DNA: TGTGCCAGCAGCTTAGGCCGGGCCTTCTCTCCTCCTGGGGGCTACACCTTC. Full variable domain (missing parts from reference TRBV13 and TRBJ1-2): AAGVIQSPRHLIKEKRETATLKCYPIPRHDTVYWYQQGPGQDPQFLISFYEKMQSDKGSIPDRFSAQQFSDYHSELNMSSLELGDSALYFCASSLGRAFSPPGGYTFGSGTRLTVV.

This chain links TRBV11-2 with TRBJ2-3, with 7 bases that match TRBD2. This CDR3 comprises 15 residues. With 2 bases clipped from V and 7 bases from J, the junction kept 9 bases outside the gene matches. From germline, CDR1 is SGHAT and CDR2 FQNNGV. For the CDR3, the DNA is TGTGCCAGCAGCTTATTAGCGGGTGGCGCAAATACGCAGTATTTT. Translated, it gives CASSLLAGGANTQYF.

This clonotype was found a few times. In nucleotides, the CDR3 is TGTGCTAGTGGTTGGGTGACAGGGGGCAATCAGCCCCAGCATTTT. This encodes CASGWVTGGNQPQHF. The chain employs TRBV12-5 and TRBJ1-5; TRBD1 matches at 8 bases. In germline, CDR1 is LGHNT, CDR2 FRNRAP. The CDR3 covers 15 residues. V shed 4 bases, J shed 2 bases, and the junction held 4 bases outside the gene matches.

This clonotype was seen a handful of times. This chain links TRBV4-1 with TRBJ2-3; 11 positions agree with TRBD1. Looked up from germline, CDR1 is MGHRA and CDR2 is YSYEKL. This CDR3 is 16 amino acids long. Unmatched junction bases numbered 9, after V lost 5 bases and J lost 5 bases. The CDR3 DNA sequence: TGCGCCAGCAGCTGGACAGGGGGCGTTTACCTAGATACGCAGTATTTT. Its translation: CASSWTGGVYLDTQYF.

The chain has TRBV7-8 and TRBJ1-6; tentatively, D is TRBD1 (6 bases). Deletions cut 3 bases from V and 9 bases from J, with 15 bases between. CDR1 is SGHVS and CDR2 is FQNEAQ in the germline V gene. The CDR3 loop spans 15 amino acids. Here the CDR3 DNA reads TGTGCCAGCAGCTTGGGAGTTGGGGGGCCTTCACCCCTCCACTTT. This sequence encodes CASSLGVGGPSPLHF. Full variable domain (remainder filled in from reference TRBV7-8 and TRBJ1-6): GAGVSQSPRYKVAKRGQDVALRCDPISGHVSLFWYQQALGQGPEFLTYFQNEAQLDKSGLPSDRFFAERPEGSVSTLKIQRTQQEDSAVYLCASSLGVGGPSPLHFGNGTRLTVT.

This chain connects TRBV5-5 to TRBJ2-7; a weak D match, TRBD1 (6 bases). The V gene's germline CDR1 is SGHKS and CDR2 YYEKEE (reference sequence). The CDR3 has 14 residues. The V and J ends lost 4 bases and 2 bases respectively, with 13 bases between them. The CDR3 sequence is CASSIETGPYEQYV. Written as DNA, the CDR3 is TGTGCCAGCAGCATTGAGACAGGTCCCTACGAGCAGTACGTC.

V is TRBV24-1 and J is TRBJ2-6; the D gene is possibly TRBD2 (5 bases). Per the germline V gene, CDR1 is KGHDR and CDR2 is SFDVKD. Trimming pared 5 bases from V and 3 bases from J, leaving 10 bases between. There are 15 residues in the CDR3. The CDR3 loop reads CATSAPGSGANVLTF. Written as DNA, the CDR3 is TGTGCCACCAGTGCCCCGGGAAGTGGGGCCAACGTCCTGACTTTC.

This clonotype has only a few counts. Here the CDR3 reads CASSPVGVTDTQYF. CDR3 DNA: TGTGCCAGCAGCCCGGTGGGGGTCACAGATACGCAGTATTTT. This chain connects TRBV12-3 or TRBV12-4 to TRBJ2-3; TRBD1 or TRBD2 may be the D gene (5 bases each). CDR3 length equals 14 residues. V dropped 6 bases and J dropped 2 bases, with 12 bases sitting between them.

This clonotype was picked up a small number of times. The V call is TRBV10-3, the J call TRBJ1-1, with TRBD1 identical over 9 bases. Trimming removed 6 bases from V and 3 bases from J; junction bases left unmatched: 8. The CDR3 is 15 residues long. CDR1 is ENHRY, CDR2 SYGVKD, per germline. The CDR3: CAIRRQGDYHTEAFF. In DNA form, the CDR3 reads TGTGCCATCAGAAGACAGGGGGATTATCACACTGAAGCTTTCTTT.

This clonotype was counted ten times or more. CDR3 nucleotides: TGTGCCAGCAGCTTAGCCCTAGGGTCGGGAGAGCAGTTCTTC. It specifies CASSLALGSGEQFF. V gene TRBV7-6 combines with J gene TRBJ2-1, with D tentatively TRBD2 (5 bases). Germline V gene data show CDR1 as SGHVS and CDR2 as FNYEAQ. Trimming removed 0 bases at V and 10 bases at J, with 13 bases between. The CDR3 spans 14 residues.

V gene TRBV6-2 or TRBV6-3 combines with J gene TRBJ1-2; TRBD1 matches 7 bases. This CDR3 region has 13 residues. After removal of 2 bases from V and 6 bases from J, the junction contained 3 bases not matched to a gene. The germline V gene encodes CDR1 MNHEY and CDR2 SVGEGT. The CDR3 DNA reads TGTGCCAGCAGTTACGGAGGGGGCGATGGCTACACCTTC. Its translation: CASSYGGGDGYTF.

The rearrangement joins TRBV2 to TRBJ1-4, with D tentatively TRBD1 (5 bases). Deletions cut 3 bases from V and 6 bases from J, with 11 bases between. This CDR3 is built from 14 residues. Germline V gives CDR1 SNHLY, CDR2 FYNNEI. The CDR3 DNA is TGTGCCAGCAGTGACGCCAGGGTGGATGAAAAACTGTTTTTT. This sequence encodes CASSDARVDEKLFF.